Included here is one T cell receptor (beta chain) sequence, with context. V shed 3 bases and J shed 0 bases, with 12 bases lying between them. The CDR3 loop spans 16 amino acids. The germline CDR1 and CDR2 sequences are MGHDK and SYGVNS. This sample was included in a study of blood T cell repertoires in COVID-19. Study summary: The study drew acute and convalescent COVID-19 samples from the United States, Italy and Spain. T cells, B-cell-depleted T cells, or PBMCs supplied cDNA or gDNA.

Libraries were prepared by immunoSEQ multiplex PCR; TCRdb keeps only in-frame clonotypes and omits some of them. The data show 40,000 or so clones, 87% seen once. This chain joins TRBV25-1 and TRBJ2-1; D may be TRBD1 (5 bases). The material sequenced was peripheral blood. This clonotype was sampled from a man in his sixties with COVID-19, enrolled during active disease. The CDR3 spells CASSDIDSNSYNEQFF. CDR3 DNA sequence: TGTGCCAGCAGTGACATCGACAGTAACTCCTACAATGAGCAGTTCTTC.